These 14 T cell receptor beta chains were all obtained from the same sample, sequenced in a study of control samples from healthy donors and cancer patients. Clones were sequenced by immunoSEQ multiplex PCR, and TCRdb holds only the in-frame ones, with some missing. The top ten clones hold approximately 0.93% of a sample with over 150,000 clones, 96% of them seen once. The specimen was blood. These receptors all come from a young woman in good health.

The CDR3: CASSMGRQSNSPLHF. The CDR3 bases are TGTGCCAGTAGTATGGGTCGACAGTCTAATTCACCCCTCCACTTT. V gene TRBV19 combines with J gene TRBJ1-6, with a tentative D call TRBD1 (5 bases). This CDR3 spans 15 amino acids. Between the trimmed V and J ends, which lost 3 bases and 6 bases, there was a span of 12 bases. CDR1 and CDR2 (germline): LNHDA, SQIVND (reference sequence).

V gene TRBV7-2 combines with J gene TRBJ1-5; D is undetermined. Germline lookup yields CDR1 SGHTA and CDR2 FQGNSA. The CDR3 is 15 amino acids. V lost 4 bases and J 0 bases, leaving 10 bases between the germline ends. CDR3 loop: CASSSLGDSNQPQHF. CDR3 coding DNA: TGTGCCAGCAGCTCCCTTGGAGATAGCAATCAGCCCCAGCATTTT.

The chain couples TRBV5-4 to TRBJ1-2, with D possibly being TRBD1 (5 bases). This CDR3 spans 15 amino acids. From germline, CDR1 is SGHNT and CDR2 YYREEE (reference sequence). Trimming took off 5 bases at V and 8 bases at J, with 22 bases between the two ends. Written as DNA, the CDR3 is TGTGCCAGCAGGGGTGCCGGGACGGACTTCGGAGGCTACACCTTC. Its translation: CASRGAGTDFGGYTF.

The chain couples TRBV5-6 to TRBJ1-2, with D unclear. Germline CDR1 and CDR2: SGHDT and YYEEEE. CDR3 length equals 16 residues. The V end lost 0 bases, the J end lost 5 bases, and 17 bases lay between the germline ends. The CDR3 reads CASSLGTQVGFYGYTF. The CDR3 DNA is TGTGCCAGCAGCTTGGGGACCCAAGTAGGGTTTTATGGCTACACCTTC.

This chain joins TRBV27 and TRBJ1-4; D uncertain. The CDR3 has 13 amino acids. The germline V gene has CDR1 MNHEY and CDR2 SMNVEV (reference sequence). Trimming took 6 bases from V and 7 from J, leaving 12 bases between them. The DNA of the CDR3 is TGTGCCAGCAGACTTAGGACTGCTGAAAAACTGTTTTTT. It codes for CASRLRTAEKLFF.

This chain connects TRBV16 to TRBJ1-5; D ambiguous. In germline, CDR1 is KGHSY, CDR2 FQNENV. The CDR3 is made up of 16 amino acids. V was cut by 0 bases and J by 3 bases, with 12 bases left in between. DNA of the CDR3: TGTGCCAGCAGCCAATCTACGGCGAGCGTCAATCAGCCCCAGCATTTT. This gives the protein CASSQSTASVNQPQHF.

The genes are TRBV28 and TRBJ1-5; no clear D. Germline V CDR1 and CDR2: MDHEN, SYDVKM. Trimming took off 7 bases at V and 4 bases at J, with 11 bases between the two ends. The CDR3 runs 13 residues. CDR3 loop: CASKGNWNQPQHF. In nucleotides, the CDR3 is TGTGCCAGCAAGGGAAATTGGAATCAGCCCCAGCATTTT.

The gene calls are TRBV5-1 and TRBJ1-5; the D gene is possibly TRBD1 (5 bases). V was clipped by 4 bases and J by 5 bases, with 13 bases between them. The germline CDR1 and CDR2 sequences are SGHRS and YFSETQ. This CDR3 contains 14 residues. The CDR3, as DNA: TGCGCCAGCAGCCCTGGGACGGAGGATCAGCCCCAGCATTTT. This codes for CASSPGTEDQPQHF.

This clone was observed a handful of times. This chain joins TRBV10-2 and TRBJ2-3, with a possible D match to TRBD1 (6 bases). The length of the CDR3 is 11 residues. Trimming took off 8 bases at V and 6 bases at J, with 9 bases between the two ends. The germline V gene has CDR1 WSHSY and CDR2 SAAADI. The CDR3 loop reads CASQQGDTQYF. CDR3 sequence (DNA): TGCGCCAGCCAACAGGGCGATACGCAGTATTTT.

The J gene is TRBJ2-7, the V gene TRBV3-1 (or the pseudogene TRBV3-2); D unresolved. The V gene lost 4 bases and the J gene lost 3 bases, with 22 bases spanning the gap. CDR1 and CDR2 from the germline V gene are LGHDT and YNNKEL (reference sequence). The CDR3 length is 17 residues. The DNA of the CDR3 is TGTGCCAGCAGCCCCCGCTGGTCGCCCTCCCGATTCTACGAGCAGTACTTC. This translates into CASSPRWSPSRFYEQYF.

The gene calls are TRBV19 and TRBJ1-5, with D tentatively TRBD1 (6 bases). With 2 bases removed from V and 1 base from J, the gap between germline ends came to 9 bases. The length of the CDR3 is 15 residues. From germline, CDR1 is LNHDA and CDR2 SQIVND (reference sequence). This chain's CDR3 is CASSIQGRSNQPQHF. CDR3 nucleotides: TGTGCCAGTAGTATACAGGGGCGCAGCAATCAGCCCCAGCATTTT.

This chain uses TRBV10-3 with TRBJ1-5; a possible D gene is TRBD1 (5 bases). V was shortened by 0 bases and J by 7 bases, with 13 bases between the two germline ends. There are 15 residues in the CDR3. CDR1 and CDR2 (germline): ENHRY, SYGVKD. The CDR3 protein is CAISESRGRDQPQHF. The CDR3 DNA sequence: TGTGCCATCAGTGAGTCGAGAGGAAGGGACCAGCCCCAGCATTTT.

This clone occurred once. Other DNA sequences within the sample encode an identical CDR3. The rearrangement joins TRBV5-6 to TRBJ1-1; D gene uncertain. The CDR3 sequence is 13 residues long. Germline-derived CDR1 and CDR2 are SGHDT and YYEEEE. Trimming removed 0 bases at V and 1 base at J, with 4 bases between. The CDR3, as DNA: TGTGCCAGCAGCTTGGAGTGGAACACTGAAGCTTTCTTT. Translating gives CASSLEWNTEAFF.

The DNA of the CDR3 is TGTGCCAGCAGTGAGGGAAGGAGGAACACTGAAGCTTTCTTT. It translates to CASSEGRRNTEAFF. This rearrangement joins TRBV25-1 to TRBJ1-1; the D is unclear. Trimming pared 3 bases from V and 1 base from J, leaving 9 bases between. This CDR3 has 14 amino acids. The germline V gene encodes CDR1 MGHDK and CDR2 SYGVNS.